The 16 T cell receptor beta chains given below trace back to one sample, sequenced in a study of T cells after yellow fever vaccination. TCRdb reanalysed the 5' RACE reads using MiXCR and keeps one entry per CDR3 protein. Here the sample spans about 310,000 distinct CDR3 sequences, around 4% being singletons. Source: PBMCs, taken on the day of the yellow fever booster vaccination. The receptor source for this set is a man between 18 and 29 years old who received the YFV17D yellow fever vaccine.

This clonotype was recorded many times. This chain connects TRBV30 to TRBJ2-5; possible D gene TRBD1, 5 bases. The CDR3 has 12 residues. Between the trimmed V and J ends, which lost 1 base and 6 bases, there was a span of 9 bases. Germline CDR1 and CDR2: GTSNPN and SVGIG (reference sequence). The CDR3 nucleotides read TGTGCCTGGAGTGCGCAGGGCCAGACCCAGTACTTC. Its translation: CAWSAQGQTQYF. Full variable domain (missing parts from reference TRBV30 and TRBJ2-5): SQTIHQWPATLVQPVGSPLSLECTVEGTSNPNLYWYRQAAGRGLQLLFYSVGIGQISSEVPQNLSASRPQDRQFILSSKKLLLSDSGFYLCAWSAQGQTQYFGPGTRLLVL.

This clonotype has a count of ten or more. The chain has TRBV4-2 and TRBJ2-7; D is unresolved. The CDR3 is 15 residues long. Between the trimmed V and J ends, which lost 0 bases and 1 base, there was a span of 10 bases. From germline, CDR1 is LGHNA and CDR2 YNFKEQ. The CDR3 protein is CASSQDLTDSYEQYV. The CDR3, as DNA: TGTGCCAGCAGCCAAGATTTAACAGATTCCTACGAGCAGTACGTC.

In its sample, this clonotype was seen many times. The chain has TRBV6-2 or TRBV6-3 and TRBJ2-2, with D possibly TRBD1 on 5 matching bases. Germline V lookup: CDR1 MNHEY, CDR2 SVGEGT. This CDR3 region has 16 residues. The ends were cut back, 0 bases at V and 1 base at J, with 9 bases in the middle. CDR3 sequence reads: CASSYSSRENTGELFF. DNA for the CDR3: TGTGCCAGCAGTTACTCGAGCAGGGAGAACACCGGGGAGCTGTTTTTT.

The rearrangement joins TRBV25-1 to TRBJ1-2, with a possible D match to TRBD1 (5 bases). Germline loops: CDR1 MGHDK, CDR2 SYGVNS. This CDR3 contains 14 residues. Trimming cost V 7 bases and J 0 bases, with 12 bases left between them. The CDR3 bases are TGTGCCAGCACCGGGGCGGCAACTAACTATGGCTACACCTTC. It yields the protein CASTGAATNYGYTF.

In this sample, this clonotype turned up a few times. The gene calls are TRBV21-1 and TRBJ1-1. TRBV21-1 corresponds to a pseudogene. The CDR3 covers 13 residues. The CDR3 protein is CASSKYKDTEAFF. The CDR3 coding sequence is TGTGCCAGCAGCAAATATAAAGATACTGAAGCTTTCTTT.

The chain couples TRBV12-3 or TRBV12-4 to TRBJ2-1, with 7 nucleotides matching TRBD2. The CDR3 runs 13 residues. With V trimmed by 5 bases and J by 6 bases, 4 bases remained unmatched. The CDR3 nucleotides are TGTGCCAGCAGTCCCCCTAGCGGCAATGAGCAGTTCTTC. Translated, it gives CASSPPSGNEQFF.

This clonotype was seen a few times. The DNA of the CDR3 is TGTGCCAGCAGCCAAGATACGGTAACTGACTACGAGCAGTACTTC. This gives the protein CASSQDTVTDYEQYF. The V and J genes are TRBV14 and TRBJ2-7; D gene uncertain. V lost 0 bases and J 3 bases, leaving 12 bases between the germline ends. Germline V gives CDR1 SGHDN, CDR2 FVKESK. The CDR3 is 15 residues long. Based on the CDR3 plus reference TRBV14 and TRBJ2-7, the full variable domain is EAGVTQFPSHSVIEKGQTVTLRCDPISGHDNLYWYRRVMGKEIKFLLHFVKESKQDESGMPNNRFLAERTGGTYSTLKVQPAELEDSGVYFCASSQDTVTDYEQYFGPGTRLTVT.

The chain carries TRBV7-2 and TRBJ2-7; D uncertain. The germline V and J ends were trimmed by 2 bases and 1 base, with 9 bases remaining between them. CDR1 and CDR2 from the germline V gene are SGHTA and FQGNSA. The CDR3 sequence is 14 residues long. The chain's CDR3 is CASSLMVVSYEQYF. The CDR3 DNA reads TGTGCCAGCAGCTTAATGGTGGTATCCTACGAGCAGTACTTC. The full variable domain, rest sourced from reference TRBV7-2 and TRBJ2-7, is GAGVSQSPSNKVTEKGKDVELRCDPISGHTALYWYRQSLGQGLEFLIYFQGNSAPDKSGLPSDRFSAERTGGSVSTLTIQRTQQEDSAVYLCASSLMVVSYEQYFGPGTRLTVT.

This clonotype was seen a single time. The gene calls are TRBV12-3 or TRBV12-4 and TRBJ2-5; D may correspond to TRBD1 or TRBD2 (5 bases each). Trimming pared 8 bases from V and 2 bases from J, leaving 24 bases between. The CDR3 length is 17 residues. CDR3 nucleotides: TGTGCCAGCTGCAACGGACCGGGACCGTCATTGCAAGAGACCCAGTACTTC. Residues: CASCNGPGPSLQETQYF.

This clonotype was detected only a few times. This rearrangement joins TRBV20-1 to TRBJ2-1; 15 bases are shared with TRBD2. The germline gives CDR1 DFQATT, CDR2 SNEGSKA (reference sequence). The CDR3 is 17 amino acids. J lost 5 bases, V lost 5 bases, and 10 bases had no gene match. The CDR3 nucleotides are TGCAGTGCTGCCGGGGGGACTAGCGGGGGGCTCGACAATGAGCAGTTCTTC. Protein: CSAAGGTSGGLDNEQFF.

This clonotype was recorded many times. The chain combines TRBV20-1 with TRBJ2-3; the D is unclear. Trimming took off 0 bases at V and 7 bases at J, with 11 bases between the two ends. The CDR3 is 13 amino acids. In germline, CDR1 is DFQATT, CDR2 SNEGSKA (reference sequence). The DNA of the CDR3 is TGCAGTGCTAGAGATGGGCGGATAAATACGCAGTATTTT. Translated: CSARDGRINTQYF.

This rearrangement joins TRBV19 to TRBJ2-2; D perhaps matches TRBD2 (6 bases). Germline V gives CDR1 LNHDA, CDR2 SQIVND (reference sequence). The CDR3 loop spans 14 amino acids. V lost 7 bases, J lost 6 bases, and 15 bases lay in between. The DNA for the CDR3 is TGTGCCAGTAATCTGGGAGGTATATCCGGGGAGCTGTTTTTT. Amino acid sequence: CASNLGGISGELFF.

There are a few counts of this clonotype. This rearrangement joins TRBV28 to TRBJ2-6, with unresolved D. V shed 3 bases and J shed 0 bases, with 6 bases lying between them. This CDR3 region has 15 residues. Germline CDR1 reads MDHEN; CDR2 reads SYDVKM. The CDR3 is CASSFTLSGANVLTF. In DNA form, the CDR3 reads TGTGCCAGCAGTTTCACTCTCTCTGGGGCCAACGTCCTGACTTTC.

This clonotype was detected only a few times. J is TRBJ1-5 and V is TRBV3-1; D is undetermined. This CDR3 is 14 amino acids long. Germline CDR1 and CDR2: LGHDT and YNNKEL (reference sequence). V lost 3 bases to trimming and J lost 0 bases, with 6 bases between them. CDR3 nucleotides: TGTGCCAGCAGCCATTCGGATAGCAATCAGCCCCAGCATTTT. Translation: CASSHSDSNQPQHF.

The rearrangement links TRBV5-1 to TRBJ2-5; D remains unclear. CDR1 and CDR2 (germline): SGHRS, YFSETQ. The V end lost 3 bases, the J end lost 2 bases, and 8 bases lay between the germline ends. This CDR3 has 13 amino acids. The CDR3 region is CASSWTEQETQYF. CDR3 DNA sequence: TGCGCCAGCAGCTGGACGGAACAAGAGACCCAGTACTTC.

This clonotype was seen repeatedly, ten times or more. The chain combines TRBV10-3 with TRBJ1-2; perhaps TRBD1 as D (5 bases). The CDR3 extends over 13 amino acids. From germline, CDR1 is ENHRY and CDR2 SYGVKD. The germline V and J ends were trimmed by 3 bases and 4 bases, with 9 bases remaining between them. The CDR3 bases are TGTGCCATCAGTGAAGGGGCTGGCTATGGCTACACCTTC. Protein sequence: CAISEGAGYGYTF.